One and the same sample provided the 2 T cell receptor beta chains below, sequenced in a study of T cell changes during pregnancy in multiple sclerosis. Assay: immunoSEQ multiplex PCR; the TCRdb copy retains only in-frame clones and omits some. The sample lists 70,000 to 95,000 clones; around nine tenths were seen once. Sample: CD4+ T cells from peripheral blood mononuclear cells, taken in the second trimester of pregnancy. The origin of the receptors is a female donor with multiple sclerosis, enrolled in a pregnancy study.

The gene calls are TRBV7-2 and TRBJ1-5; 8 nucleotides align to TRBD1. The CDR3 is 14 amino acids. The germline V gene encodes CDR1 SGHTA and CDR2 FQGNSA. The junction had 7 bases not matched to a gene; V was cut back by 5 bases and J by 7 bases. CDR3 coding DNA: TGTGCCAGCAGCGCGGACAGGGTCGAACAGCCCCAGCATTTT. This codes for CASSADRVEQPQHF.

The chain joins TRBV19 to TRBJ2-5; 8 bases align to TRBD1. CDR3 size: 17 residues. V trimming: 5 bases; J trimming: 3 bases; junction bases outside the gene matches: 14. CDR1 is LNHDA, CDR2 SQIVND, per germline (reference sequence). The CDR3, as DNA: TGTGCCAGTAGTCCCAACAGGGGGAAAACCGTCAAAGAGACCCAGTACTTC. Translating gives CASSPNRGKTVKETQYF.